Described below is a single T cell receptor (beta chain) sequence and its context. This entry comes from a study of blood T cell repertoires in COVID-19. About the study: The study drew acute and convalescent COVID-19 samples from the United States, Italy and Spain. In each case, the material was cDNA or gDNA derived from T cells, B-cell-depleted T cells, or PBMCs.

Per the original methods: Amplified reference gene primers provided the basis for estimating nucleated cell counts. Measured with immunoSEQ multiplex PCR; TCRdb has only the in-frame clones, and not every one. Clonal size and the V and J genes are those of that table, whereas D and trimming came from the DNA. The table lists 200,000 to 250,000 clones, approximately 87% of them singletons, with about 2.2% in the top ten. CDR1 and CDR2 from the germline V gene are SNHLY and FYNNEI. The CDR3 is made up of 12 amino acids. The germline V and J ends were trimmed by 2 bases and 4 bases, with 5 bases remaining between them.

The rearrangement joins TRBV2 to TRBJ2-5, with unresolved D. This clonotype was obtained from a woman between 50 and 59 years old with acute or convalescent COVID-19. The sequencing sample was made of peripheral blood. CDR3: CASSEQLETQYF. The CDR3 DNA is TGTGCCAGCAGTGAACAGTTAGAGACCCAGTACTTC.